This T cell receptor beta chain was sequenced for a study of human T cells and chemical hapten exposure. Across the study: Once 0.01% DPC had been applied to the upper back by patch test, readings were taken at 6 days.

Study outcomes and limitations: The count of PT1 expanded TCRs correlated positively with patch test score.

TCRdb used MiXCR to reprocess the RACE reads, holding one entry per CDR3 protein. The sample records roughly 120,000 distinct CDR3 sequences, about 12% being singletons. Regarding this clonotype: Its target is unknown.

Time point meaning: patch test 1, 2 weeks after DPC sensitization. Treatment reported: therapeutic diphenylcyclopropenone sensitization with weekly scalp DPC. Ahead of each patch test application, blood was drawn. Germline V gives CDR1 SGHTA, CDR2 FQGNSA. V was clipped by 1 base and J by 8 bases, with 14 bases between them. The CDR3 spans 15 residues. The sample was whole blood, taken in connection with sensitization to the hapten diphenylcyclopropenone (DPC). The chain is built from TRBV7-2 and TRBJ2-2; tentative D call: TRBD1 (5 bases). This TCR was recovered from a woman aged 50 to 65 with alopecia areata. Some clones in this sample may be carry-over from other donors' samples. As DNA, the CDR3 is TGTGCCAGCAGCTTAGTGGCACTCTACAGGGGGGAGCTGTTTTTT. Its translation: CASSLVALYRGELFF.